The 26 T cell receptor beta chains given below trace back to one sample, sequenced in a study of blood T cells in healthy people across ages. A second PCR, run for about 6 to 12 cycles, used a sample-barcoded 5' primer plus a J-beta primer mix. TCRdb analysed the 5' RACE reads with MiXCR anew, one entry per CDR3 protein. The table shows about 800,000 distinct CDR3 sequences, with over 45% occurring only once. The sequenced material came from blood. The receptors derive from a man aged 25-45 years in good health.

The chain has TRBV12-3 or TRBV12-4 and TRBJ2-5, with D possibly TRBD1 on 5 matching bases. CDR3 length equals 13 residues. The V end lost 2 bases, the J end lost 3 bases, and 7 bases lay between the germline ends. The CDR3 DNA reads TGTGCCAGCAGTTTAAGGGGCAAAGAGACCCAGTACTTC. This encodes CASSLRGKETQYF.

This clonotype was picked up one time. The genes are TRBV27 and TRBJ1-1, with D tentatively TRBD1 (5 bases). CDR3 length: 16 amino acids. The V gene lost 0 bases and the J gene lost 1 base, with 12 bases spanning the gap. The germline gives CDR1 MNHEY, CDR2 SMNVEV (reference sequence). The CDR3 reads CASSLSGEFPNTEAFF. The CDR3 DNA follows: TGTGCCAGCAGTTTATCGGGGGAGTTTCCGAACACTGAAGCTTTCTTT.

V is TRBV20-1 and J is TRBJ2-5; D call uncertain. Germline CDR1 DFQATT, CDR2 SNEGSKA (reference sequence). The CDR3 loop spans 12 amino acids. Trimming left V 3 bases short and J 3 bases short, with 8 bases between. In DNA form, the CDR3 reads TGCAGTGCTAGCAAGACTGAAGAGACCCAGTACTTC. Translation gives CSASKTEETQYF.

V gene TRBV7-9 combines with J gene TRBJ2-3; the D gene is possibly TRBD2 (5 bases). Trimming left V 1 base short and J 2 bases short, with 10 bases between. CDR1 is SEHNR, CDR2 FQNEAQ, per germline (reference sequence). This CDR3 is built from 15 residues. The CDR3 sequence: CASSLDGVNTDTQYF. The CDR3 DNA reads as TGTGCCAGCAGCTTAGACGGGGTCAACACAGATACGCAGTATTTT.

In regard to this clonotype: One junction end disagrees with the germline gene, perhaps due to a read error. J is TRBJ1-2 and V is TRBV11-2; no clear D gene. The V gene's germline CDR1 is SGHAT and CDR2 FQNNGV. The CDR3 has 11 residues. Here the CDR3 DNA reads TGTGCCAACAGCTCCCGTGGCGGCTACACCTTC. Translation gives CANSSRGGYTF.

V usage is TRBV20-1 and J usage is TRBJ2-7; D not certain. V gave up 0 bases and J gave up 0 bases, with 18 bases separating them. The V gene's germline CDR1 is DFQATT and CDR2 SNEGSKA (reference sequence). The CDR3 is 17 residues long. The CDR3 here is CSAREAGKVVSSYEQYF. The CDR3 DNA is TGCAGTGCTAGAGAGGCAGGAAAGGTGGTAAGCTCCTACGAGCAGTACTTC.

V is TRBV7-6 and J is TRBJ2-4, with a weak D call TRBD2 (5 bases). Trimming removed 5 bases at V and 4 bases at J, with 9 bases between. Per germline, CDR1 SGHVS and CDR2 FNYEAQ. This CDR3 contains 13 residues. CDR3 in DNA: TGTGCCAGCAGCGGGGAGTTAAAAAACATTCAGTACTTC. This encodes CASSGELKNIQYF.

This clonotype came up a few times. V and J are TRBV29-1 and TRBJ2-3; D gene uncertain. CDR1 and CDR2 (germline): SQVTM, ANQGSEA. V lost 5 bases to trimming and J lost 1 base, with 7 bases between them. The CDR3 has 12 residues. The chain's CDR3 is CSVRTGTDTQYF. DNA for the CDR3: TGCAGCGTTAGGACGGGCACAGATACGCAGTATTTT.

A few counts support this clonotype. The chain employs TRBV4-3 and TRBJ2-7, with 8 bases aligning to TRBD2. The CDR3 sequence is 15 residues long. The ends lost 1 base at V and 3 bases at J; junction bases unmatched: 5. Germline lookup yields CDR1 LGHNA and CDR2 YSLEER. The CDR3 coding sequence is TGCGCCAGCAGCCAAGTCACTAGCGGCAGCTACGAGCAGTACTTC. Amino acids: CASSQVTSGSYEQYF.

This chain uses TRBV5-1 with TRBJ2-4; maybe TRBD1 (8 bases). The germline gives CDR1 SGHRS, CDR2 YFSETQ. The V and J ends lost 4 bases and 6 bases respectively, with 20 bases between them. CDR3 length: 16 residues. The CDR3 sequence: CASSPGGQGGGNIQYF. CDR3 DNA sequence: TGCGCCAGCAGCCCGGGAGGACAGGGAGGAGGAAACATTCAGTACTTC. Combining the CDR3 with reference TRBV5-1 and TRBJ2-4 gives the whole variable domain KAGVTQTPRYLIKTRGQQVTLSCSPISGHRSVSWYQQTPGQGLQFLFEYFSETQRNKGNFPGRFSGRQFSNSRSEMNVSTLELGDSALYLCASSPGGQGGGNIQYFGAGTRLSVL.

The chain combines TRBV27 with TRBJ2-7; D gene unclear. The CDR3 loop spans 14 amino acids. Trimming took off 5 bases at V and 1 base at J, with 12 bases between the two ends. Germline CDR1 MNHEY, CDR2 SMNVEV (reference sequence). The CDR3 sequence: CASSAWADSYEQYF. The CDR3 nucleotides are TGTGCCAGCAGTGCTTGGGCAGATTCCTACGAGCAGTACTTC.

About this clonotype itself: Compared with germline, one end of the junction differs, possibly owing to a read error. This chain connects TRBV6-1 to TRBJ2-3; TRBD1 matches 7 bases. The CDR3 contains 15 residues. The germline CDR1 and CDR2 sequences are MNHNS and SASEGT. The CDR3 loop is CASSSTPEGADTRYF. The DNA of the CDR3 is TGTGCCAGCAGTTCCACGCCCGAGGGGGCAGATACGCGGTATTTT.

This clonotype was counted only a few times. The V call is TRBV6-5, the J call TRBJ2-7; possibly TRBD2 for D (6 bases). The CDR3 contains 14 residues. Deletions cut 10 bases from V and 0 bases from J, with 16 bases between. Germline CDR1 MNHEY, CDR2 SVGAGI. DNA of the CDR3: TGTGCCATCAAAGTAGCGGTTAGCTCCTACGAGCAGTACTTC. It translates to CAIKVAVSSYEQYF.

The CDR3 is CASSPQGLAPGETQYF. CDR3 in DNA: TGTGCCAGCAGCCCCCAGGGACTAGCCCCCGGGGAGACCCAGTACTTC. The chain has TRBV7-2 and TRBJ2-5; 9 bases map to TRBD2. The J segment lost 5 bases and the V segment lost 5 bases, leaving 12 bases of the junction unmatched. CDR1 is SGHTA, CDR2 FQGNSA, per germline. The CDR3 is made up of 16 amino acids.

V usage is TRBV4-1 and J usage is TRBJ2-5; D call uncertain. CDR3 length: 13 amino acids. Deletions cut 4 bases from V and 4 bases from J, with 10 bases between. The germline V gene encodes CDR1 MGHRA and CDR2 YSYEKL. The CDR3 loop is CASSLYIRETQYF. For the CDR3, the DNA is TGCGCCAGCAGCCTATACATCAGAGAGACCCAGTACTTC.

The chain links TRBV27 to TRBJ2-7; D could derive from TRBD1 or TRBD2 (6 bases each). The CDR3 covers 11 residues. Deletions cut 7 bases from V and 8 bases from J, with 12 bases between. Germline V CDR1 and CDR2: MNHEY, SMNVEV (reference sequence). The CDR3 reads CASKRGAKQYF. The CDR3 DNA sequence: TGTGCCAGCAAAAGGGGGGCCAAGCAGTACTTC.

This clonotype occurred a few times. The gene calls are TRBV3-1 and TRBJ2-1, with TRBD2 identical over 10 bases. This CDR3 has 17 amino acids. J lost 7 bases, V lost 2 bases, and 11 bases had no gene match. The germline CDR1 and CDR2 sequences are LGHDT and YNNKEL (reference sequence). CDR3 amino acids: CASSQRSGRGEDNEQFF. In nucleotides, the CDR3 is TGTGCCAGCAGCCAAAGAAGCGGGAGGGGGGAGGATAATGAGCAGTTCTTC.

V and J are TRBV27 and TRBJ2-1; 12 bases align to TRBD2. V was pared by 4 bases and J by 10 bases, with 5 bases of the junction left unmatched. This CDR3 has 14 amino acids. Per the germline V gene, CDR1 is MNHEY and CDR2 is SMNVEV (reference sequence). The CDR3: CASSYGLAGSEQFF. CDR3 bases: TGTGCCAGCAGTTACGGACTAGCGGGATCGGAGCAGTTCTTC.

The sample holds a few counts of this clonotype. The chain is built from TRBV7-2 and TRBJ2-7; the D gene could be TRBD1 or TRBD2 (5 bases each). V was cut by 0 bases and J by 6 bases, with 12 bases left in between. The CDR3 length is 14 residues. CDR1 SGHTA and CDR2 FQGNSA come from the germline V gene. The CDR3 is CASSLAVGAGEQYF. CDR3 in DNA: TGTGCCAGCAGCTTAGCGGTCGGGGCCGGCGAGCAGTACTTC.

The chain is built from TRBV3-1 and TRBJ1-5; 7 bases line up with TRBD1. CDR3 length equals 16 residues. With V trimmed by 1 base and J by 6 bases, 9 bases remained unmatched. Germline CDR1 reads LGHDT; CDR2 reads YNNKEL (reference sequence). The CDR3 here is CASSQGFRDRIQPQHF. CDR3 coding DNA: TGTGCCAGCAGCCAAGGGTTCCGGGACAGAATTCAGCCCCAGCATTTT.

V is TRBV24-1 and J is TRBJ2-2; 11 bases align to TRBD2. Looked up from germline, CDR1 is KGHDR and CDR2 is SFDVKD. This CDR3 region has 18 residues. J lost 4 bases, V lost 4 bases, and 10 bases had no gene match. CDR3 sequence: CATSDPRGTSGATGELFF. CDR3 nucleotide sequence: TGTGCCACCAGTGACCCGAGAGGGACTAGCGGAGCCACCGGGGAGCTGTTTTTT.

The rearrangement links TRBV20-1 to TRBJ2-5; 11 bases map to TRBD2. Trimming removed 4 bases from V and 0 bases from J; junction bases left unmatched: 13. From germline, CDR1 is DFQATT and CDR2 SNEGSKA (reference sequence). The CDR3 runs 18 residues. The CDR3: CSANFPYIAGGYQETQYF. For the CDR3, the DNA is TGCAGTGCTAATTTTCCCTATATAGCGGGAGGGTACCAAGAGACCCAGTACTTC.

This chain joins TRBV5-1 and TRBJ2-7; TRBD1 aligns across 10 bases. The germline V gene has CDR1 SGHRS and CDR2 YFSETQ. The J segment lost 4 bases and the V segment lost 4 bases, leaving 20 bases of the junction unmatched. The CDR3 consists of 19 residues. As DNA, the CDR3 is TGCGCCAGCAGCCCGCGACGGTGGACAGGGGGGTCTATTTGGTACGAGCAGTACTTC. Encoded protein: CASSPRRWTGGSIWYEQYF.

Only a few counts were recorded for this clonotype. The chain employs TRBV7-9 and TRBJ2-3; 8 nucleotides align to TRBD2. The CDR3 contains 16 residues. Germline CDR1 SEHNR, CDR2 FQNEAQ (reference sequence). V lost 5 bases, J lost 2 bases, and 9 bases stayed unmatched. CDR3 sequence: CASSRRGGLNTDTQYF. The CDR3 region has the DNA TGTGCCAGCAGCCGTCGGGGGGGGCTCAACACAGATACGCAGTATTTT.

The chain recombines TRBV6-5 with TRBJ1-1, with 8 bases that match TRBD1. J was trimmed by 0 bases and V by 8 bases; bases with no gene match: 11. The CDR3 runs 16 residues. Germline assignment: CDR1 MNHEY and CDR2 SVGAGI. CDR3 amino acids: CASVKTGGDMNTEAFF. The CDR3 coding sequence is TGTGCCAGCGTTAAAACAGGGGGGGACATGAACACTGAAGCTTTCTTT.

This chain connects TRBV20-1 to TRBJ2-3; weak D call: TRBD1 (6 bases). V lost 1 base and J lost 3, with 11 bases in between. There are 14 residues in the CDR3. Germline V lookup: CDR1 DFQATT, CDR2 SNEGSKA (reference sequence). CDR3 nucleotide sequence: TGCAGTGCTAGAGTAAGGGGGAGTACAGATACGCAGTATTTT. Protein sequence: CSARVRGSTDTQYF.